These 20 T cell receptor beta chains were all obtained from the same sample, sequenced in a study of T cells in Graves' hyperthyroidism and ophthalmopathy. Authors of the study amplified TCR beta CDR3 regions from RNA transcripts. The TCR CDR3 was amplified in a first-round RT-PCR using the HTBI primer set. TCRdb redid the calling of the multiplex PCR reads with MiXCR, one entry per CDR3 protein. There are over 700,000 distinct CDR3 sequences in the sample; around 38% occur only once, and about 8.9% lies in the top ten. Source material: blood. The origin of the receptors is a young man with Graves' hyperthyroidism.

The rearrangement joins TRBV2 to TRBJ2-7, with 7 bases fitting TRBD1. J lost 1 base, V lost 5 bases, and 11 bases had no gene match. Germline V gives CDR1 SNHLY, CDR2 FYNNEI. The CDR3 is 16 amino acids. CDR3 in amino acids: CASSPPTGTVSYEQYF. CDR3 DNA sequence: TGTGCCAGCAGTCCACCCACCGGGACAGTTTCCTACGAGCAGTACTTC.

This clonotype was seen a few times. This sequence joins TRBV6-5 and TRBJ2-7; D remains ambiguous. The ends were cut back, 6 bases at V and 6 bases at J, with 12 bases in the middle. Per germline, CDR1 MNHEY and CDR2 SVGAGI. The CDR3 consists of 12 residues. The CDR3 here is CASSHSLGEQYF. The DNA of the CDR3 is TGTGCCAGCAGCCACTCTCTAGGCGAGCAGTACTTC.

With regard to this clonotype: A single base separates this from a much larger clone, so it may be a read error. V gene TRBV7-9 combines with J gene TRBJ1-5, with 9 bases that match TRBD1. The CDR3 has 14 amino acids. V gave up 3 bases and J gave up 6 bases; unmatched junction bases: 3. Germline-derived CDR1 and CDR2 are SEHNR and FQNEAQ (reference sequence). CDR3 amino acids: CASSFRDRAQPQHF. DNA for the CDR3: TGTGCCAGCAGCTTCCGGGACAGGGCTCAGCCCCAGCATTTT.

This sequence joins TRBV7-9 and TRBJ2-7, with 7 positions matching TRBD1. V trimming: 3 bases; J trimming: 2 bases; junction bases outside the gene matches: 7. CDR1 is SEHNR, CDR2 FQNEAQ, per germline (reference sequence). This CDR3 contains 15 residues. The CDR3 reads CASSFWQGVTYEQYF. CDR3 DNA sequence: TGTGCCAGCAGCTTTTGGCAGGGGGTAACCTACGAGCAGTACTTC.

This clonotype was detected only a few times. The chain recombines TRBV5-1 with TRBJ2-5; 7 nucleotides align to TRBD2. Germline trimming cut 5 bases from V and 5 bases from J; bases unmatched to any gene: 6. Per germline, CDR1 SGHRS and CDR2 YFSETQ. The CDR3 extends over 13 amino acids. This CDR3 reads CASRPGGDETQYF. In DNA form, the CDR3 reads TGCGCCAGCAGGCCTGGGGGGGACGAGACCCAGTACTTC. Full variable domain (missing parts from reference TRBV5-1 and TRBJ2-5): KAGVTQTPRYLIKTRGQQVTLSCSPISGHRSVSWYQQTPGQGLQFLFEYFSETQRNKGNFPGRFSGRQFSNSRSEMNVSTLELGDSALYLCASRPGGDETQYFGPGTRLLVL.

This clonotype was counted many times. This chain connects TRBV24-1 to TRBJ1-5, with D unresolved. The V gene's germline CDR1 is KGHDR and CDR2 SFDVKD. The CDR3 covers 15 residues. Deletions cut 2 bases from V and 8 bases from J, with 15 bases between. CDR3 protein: CATSDSAEMGEPQHF. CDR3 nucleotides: TGTGCCACCAGTGATTCTGCTGAGATGGGCGAGCCCCAGCATTTT.

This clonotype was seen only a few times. The CDR3 loop is CASTPTSGGEETQYF. DNA for the CDR3: TGTGCCAGCACCCCGACTAGCGGGGGAGAAGAGACCCAGTACTTC. The V call is TRBV6-5, the J call TRBJ2-5; 12 bases line up with TRBD2. This CDR3 has 15 amino acids. V lost 7 bases to trimming and J lost 3 bases; unmatched junction nucleotides: 6. Looked up from germline, CDR1 is MNHEY and CDR2 is SVGAGI.

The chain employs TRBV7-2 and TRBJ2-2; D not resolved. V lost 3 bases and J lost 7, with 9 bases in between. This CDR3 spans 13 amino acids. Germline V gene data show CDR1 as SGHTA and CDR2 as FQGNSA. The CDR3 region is CASSFWADGELFF. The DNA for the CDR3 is TGTGCCAGCAGCTTTTGGGCCGACGGGGAGCTGTTTTTT. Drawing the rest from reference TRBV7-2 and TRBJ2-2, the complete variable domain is GAGVSQSPSNKVTEKGKDVELRCDPISGHTALYWYRQSLGQGLEFLIYFQGNSAPDKSGLPSDRFSAERTGGSVSTLTIQRTQQEDSAVYLCASSFWADGELFFGEGSRLTVL.

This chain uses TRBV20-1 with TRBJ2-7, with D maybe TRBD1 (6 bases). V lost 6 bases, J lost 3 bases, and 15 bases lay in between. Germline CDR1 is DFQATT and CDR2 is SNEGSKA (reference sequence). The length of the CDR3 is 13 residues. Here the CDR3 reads CSATARGYYEQYF. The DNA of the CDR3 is TGCAGTGCCACAGCTAGGGGGTACTACGAGCAGTACTTC.

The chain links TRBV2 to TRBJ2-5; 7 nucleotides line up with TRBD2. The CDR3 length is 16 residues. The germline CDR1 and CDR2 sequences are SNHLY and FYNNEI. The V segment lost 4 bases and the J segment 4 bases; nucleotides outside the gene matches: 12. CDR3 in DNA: TGTGCCAGCAGTGTCCGGGTCGGGGGGAGCGGAGAGACCCAGTACTTC. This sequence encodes CASSVRVGGSGETQYF.

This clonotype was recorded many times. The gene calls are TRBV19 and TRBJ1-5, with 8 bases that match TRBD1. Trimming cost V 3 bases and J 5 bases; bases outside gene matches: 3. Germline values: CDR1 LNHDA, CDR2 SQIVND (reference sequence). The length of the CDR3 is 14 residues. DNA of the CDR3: TGTGCCAGTAGTATTGCCAGGGGGCATCAGCCCCAGCATTTT. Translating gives CASSIARGHQPQHF.

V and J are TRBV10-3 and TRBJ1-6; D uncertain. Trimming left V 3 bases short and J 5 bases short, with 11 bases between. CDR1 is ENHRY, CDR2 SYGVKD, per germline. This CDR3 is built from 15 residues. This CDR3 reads CAISERTDDNSPLHF. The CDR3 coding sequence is TGTGCCATCAGTGAAAGGACGGACGATAATTCACCCCTCCACTTT.

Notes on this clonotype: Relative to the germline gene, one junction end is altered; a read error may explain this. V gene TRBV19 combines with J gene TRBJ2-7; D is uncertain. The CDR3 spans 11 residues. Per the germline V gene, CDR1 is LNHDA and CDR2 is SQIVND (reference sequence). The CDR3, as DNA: TGTGCCTGTAGCAAGGCCTACGAGCAGTACTTC. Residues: CACSKAYEQYF.

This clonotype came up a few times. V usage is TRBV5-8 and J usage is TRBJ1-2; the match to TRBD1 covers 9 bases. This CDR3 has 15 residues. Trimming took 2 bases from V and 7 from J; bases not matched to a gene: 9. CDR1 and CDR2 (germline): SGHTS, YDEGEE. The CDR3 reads CASSLAGTGRGGYTF. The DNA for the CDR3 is TGTGCCAGCAGCTTAGCCGGGACAGGGAGGGGTGGCTACACCTTC.

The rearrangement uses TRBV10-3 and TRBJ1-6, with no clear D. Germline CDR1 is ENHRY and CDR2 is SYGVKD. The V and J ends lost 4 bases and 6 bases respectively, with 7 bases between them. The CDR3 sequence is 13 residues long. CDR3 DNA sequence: TGTGCCATCAGTGGGAATAGTAATTCACCCCTCCACTTT. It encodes CAISGNSNSPLHF.

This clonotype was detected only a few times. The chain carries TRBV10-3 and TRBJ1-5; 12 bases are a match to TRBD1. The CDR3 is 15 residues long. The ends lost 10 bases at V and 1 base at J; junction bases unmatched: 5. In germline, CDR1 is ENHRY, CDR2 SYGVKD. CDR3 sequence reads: CATGTGGESNQPQHF. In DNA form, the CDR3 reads TGTGCCACCGGGACAGGGGGCGAGAGCAATCAGCCCCAGCATTTT.

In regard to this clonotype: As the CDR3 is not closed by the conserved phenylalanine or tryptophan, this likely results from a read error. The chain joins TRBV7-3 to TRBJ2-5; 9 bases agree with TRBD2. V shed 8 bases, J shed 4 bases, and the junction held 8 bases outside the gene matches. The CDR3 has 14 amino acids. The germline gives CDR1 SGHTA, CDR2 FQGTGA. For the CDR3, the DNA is TGTGCCAGCGTGAGCGGGAGGCCGGGAGAGACCCAGTACCTC. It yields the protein CASVSGRPGETQYL.

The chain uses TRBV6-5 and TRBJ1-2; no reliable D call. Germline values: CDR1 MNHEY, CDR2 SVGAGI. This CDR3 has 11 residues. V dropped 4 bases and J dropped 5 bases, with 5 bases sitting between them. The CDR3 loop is CASSWAYGYTF. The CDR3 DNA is TGTGCCAGCAGTTGGGCGTATGGCTACACCTTC.

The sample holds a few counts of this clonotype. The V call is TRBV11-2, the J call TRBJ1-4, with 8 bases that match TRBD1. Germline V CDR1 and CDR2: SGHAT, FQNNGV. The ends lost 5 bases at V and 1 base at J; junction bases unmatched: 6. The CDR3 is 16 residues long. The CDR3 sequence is CASSTIRGRTNEKLFF. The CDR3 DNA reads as TGTGCCAGCAGCACCATCAGGGGGCGAACTAATGAAAAACTGTTTTTT.

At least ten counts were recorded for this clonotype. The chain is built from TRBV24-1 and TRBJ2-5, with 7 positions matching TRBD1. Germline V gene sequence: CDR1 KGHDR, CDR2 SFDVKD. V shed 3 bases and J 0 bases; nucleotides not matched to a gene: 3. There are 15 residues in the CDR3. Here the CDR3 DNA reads TGTGCCACCAGTGATGGGACAGTGTACCAAGAGACCCAGTACTTC. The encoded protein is CATSDGTVYQETQYF.